This T cell receptor (beta chain) was sequenced in a study of shared clonotypes between healthy human individuals. General study points: Among donors, the sharing of clonotypes was expected to be influenced by sequencing depth. A small donor pool kept down the genetic and exposure-history diversity that was represented.

This clone was observed a single time. Its specificity is unknown. Other DNA sequences in the same sample also yield this CDR3. In the source study's methods: Because ImmunoSEQ provided only junction sequences with no quality scores, the filtering differed. Only in-frame clones appear in the TCRdb table, and some are missing; sequencing was by immunoSEQ multiplex PCR. V, J and clone size derive from that table, while D and trimming were established from the DNA sequence. The profile shows roughly 2,500,000 clones, approximately 94% of them singletons. V was clipped by 0 bases and J by 4 bases, with 5 bases between them. This CDR3 is built from 13 residues. Germline values: CDR1 SGHNT, CDR2 YYREEE (reference sequence). Donors included only healthy HIV-negative adults lacking recent acute infections or vaccinations.

This receptor was identified in a man between 18 and 29 years old in good health. Some clones in this sample may be carry-over from other donors' samples. The source material was naive CD4+ T cells from PBMCs. Stated subset: CD45RA+ positively selected. The chain employs TRBV5-4 and TRBJ2-1; the D is unclear. The CDR3 protein is CASSLGAYNEQFF. The CDR3 DNA follows: TGTGCCAGCAGCTTGGGGGCTTACAATGAGCAGTTCTTC.